This entry features one T cell receptor (beta chain) sequence. Its antigen is as yet unknown. While the first cohort had 500 to 700 subjects, the donors belonged to the separate validation cohort of over a hundred subjects. The CDR3 runs to 15 residues. Germline-derived CDR1 and CDR2 are SGHVS and FQNEAQ. Losses at the gene ends were 5 bases for V and 3 bases for J; bases not matched to a gene: 7. The sample belongs to a study of cytomegalovirus exposure and HLA in healthy donors. Method: immunoSEQ multiplex PCR; TCRdb's copy keeps in-frame clones and lacks some. The repertoire holds over 200,000 clones, with around nine tenths as singletons. Notes on the study in general: The study recorded more than 150 TCR beta chains that were cytomegalovirus-associated.

The chain carries TRBV7-8 and TRBJ1-5, with 7 positions matching TRBD1. The TCR originated in a woman aged 18-35 years in good health and CMV-seronegative. The sample taken for sequencing was PBMCs. CDR3 in amino acids: CASSLGTDLNQPQHF. CDR3 DNA: TGTGCCAGCAGCCTCGGGACAGATCTCAATCAGCCCCAGCATTTT.